This TCR beta chain was identified in a study of shared clonotypes between healthy human individuals. CDR3 length equals 12 residues. Trimming shortened V by 7 bases and J by 6 bases, and 12 bases separated the two germline ends. Looked up from germline, CDR1 is MNHEY and CDR2 is SVGAGI. This clone has only a few counts. The antigen remains unidentified. Sorted-subset replicate PCRs used approximately 200 ng of genomic DNA. This amount corresponded to tens of thousands of T cell genomes. Assay: immunoSEQ multiplex PCR; the TCRdb copy retains only in-frame clones and omits some. The sample includes about 1.1 million clones, 77% of them seen just once. Study findings and constraints: In a few donors, approximately 5% of naive CD4 clonotypes appeared in common.

Sequencing was carried out using memory CD4+ T cells from PBMCs. Subset meaning: CD45RA-negative fraction. This chain links TRBV6-5 with TRBJ1-2; the D gene is possibly TRBD1 (5 bases). The clonotype originates from a man younger than 35 in good health. Some clones in this sample may be carry-over from other donors' samples. The CDR3 spells CASIAQVNGYTF. The CDR3 nucleotides are TGTGCCAGCATCGCACAGGTGAATGGCTACACCTTC.